This TCR beta chain derives from a study of blood T cell repertoires in COVID-19. Germline loops: CDR1 SGDLS, CDR2 YYNGEE. This CDR3 has 13 amino acids. V was shortened by 0 bases and J by 3 bases, with 4 bases between the two germline ends. Method: immunoSEQ multiplex PCR; TCRdb's copy keeps in-frame clones and lacks some. The sample includes roughly 260,000 clones, around 90% seen only once; the top ten take 6% to 7%. Cohort allocation depended upon clinical history that participants reported. The specimen was PBMCs or T cells enriched from blood (not recorded which). The sequence was obtained from a woman aged 25-40 years with acute COVID-19. The chain uses TRBV9 and TRBJ2-1; D gene uncertain. The CDR3 here is CASSVAFYNEQFF. The CDR3 DNA is TGTGCCAGCAGCGTAGCTTTCTACAATGAGCAGTTCTTC.